The rows below give T cell receptor beta chains drawn from one sample of a study of Graves' ophthalmopathy and Graves' hyperthyroidism. TCRdb itself ran the multiplex PCR reads through MiXCR, one entry per CDR3 protein. The sample contains roughly 500,000 distinct CDR3 sequences, approximately 15% of which appear only once. Sequences were obtained from blood. The receptor set was obtained from a woman aged 25-40 years with Graves' ophthalmopathy. The CDR3 runs from the conserved cysteine through the conserved F or W. Fields, in order: D gene, J gene, V gene, CDR3 protein. A D gene is named only where the DNA matches it firmly.

D: -; J: TRBJ2-2; V: TRBV19; CDR3: CASRLNPLTGELFF
D: -; J: TRBJ2-2; V: TRBV28; CDR3: CASTLDGTGELFF
D: -; J: TRBJ2-7; V: TRBV10-1; CDR3: CASGGPSEQYF
D: -; J: TRBJ2-7; V: TRBV12-3/TRBV12-4; CDR3: CASSFIVQMPHEQYF
D: TRBD2; J: TRBJ2-5; V: TRBV19; CDR3: CASSRIGTSGAQETQYF
D: -; J: TRBJ1-5; V: TRBV6-6; CDR3: CASSYLRDKVAGGNQPQHF
D: TRBD1; J: TRBJ2-7; V: TRBV6-1; CDR3: CASSPLDRGFSYEQYF
D: TRBD1; J: TRBJ1-1; V: TRBV20-1; CDR3: CSAVGQAYTEAFF
D: -; J: TRBJ2-4; V: TRBV12-3/TRBV12-4; CDR3: CASSAGTPLAKNIQYF
D: TRBD1; J: TRBJ1-2; V: TRBV2; CDR3: CASSEWDRNYGYTF
D: TRBD2; J: TRBJ2-7; V: TRBV28; CDR3: CASSFFAGGQNYEQYF
D: -; J: TRBJ2-7; V: TRBV20-1; CDR3: CSASLEAGLRDEQYF
D: -; J: TRBJ2-5; V: TRBV20-1; CDR3: CSARDWGRGQETQYF
D: TRBD2; J: TRBJ2-2; V: TRBV12-3/TRBV12-4; CDR3: CASSFFRLAGVSGELFF
D: -; J: TRBJ2-7; V: TRBV28; CDR3: CASSRPGYEQYF
D: -; J: TRBJ1-1; V: TRBV30; CDR3: CAWNSAGTLNTEAFF
D: -; J: TRBJ1-2; V: TRBV7-9; CDR3: CASSLALANYGYTF
D: TRBD1; J: TRBJ2-2; V: TRBV10-3; CDR3: CAISEGGQGVGTGELFF
D: -; J: TRBJ1-1; V: TRBV29-1; CDR3: CSVDASLGHYPEAFF
D: -; J: TRBJ2-2; V: TRBV7-3; CDR3: CASSLLAVTGEPCF
D: -; J: TRBJ1-1; V: TRBV28; CDR3: CASSLVKTEAFF
D: -; J: TRBJ2-7; V: TRBV4-1; CDR3: CASSYGKASSYEQYF
D: -; J: TRBJ2-7; V: TRBV6-2/TRBV6-3; CDR3: CASSYSMPYEQYF
D: -; J: TRBJ1-1; V: TRBV24-1; CDR3: CATSGGAEAFF
D: -; J: TRBJ1-2; V: TRBV30; CDR3: CAWSVWIGYGYTF
D: -; J: TRBJ2-4; V: TRBV10-3; CDR3: CAISEGQLLAKNIQYF
D: -; J: TRBJ2-5; V: TRBV14; CDR3: CASSPFLRETQYF
D: -; J: TRBJ2-7; V: TRBV24-1; CDR3: CATSGKGLAPSEQYF
D: -; J: TRBJ2-5; V: TRBV6-1; CDR3: CASSPRGNLAETKYF
D: TRBD2; J: TRBJ2-7; V: TRBV27; CDR3: CASREVSAGVYEQYF
D: TRBD1; J: TRBJ1-5; V: TRBV19; CDR3: CASSAQTGGWGNQPQHF
D: TRBD1; J: TRBJ2-1; V: TRBV10-3; CDR3: CAISEGQGDLNEQFF
D: -; J: TRBJ1-5; V: TRBV6-1; CDR3: CASQGLKVQPQHF
D: -; J: TRBJ2-5; V: TRBV29-1; CDR3: CSVAGGFRQGPSGRQETQYF
D: -; J: TRBJ2-7; V: TRBV4-1; CDR3: CASSQSYRYEQYF
D: -; J: TRBJ1-6; V: TRBV7-9; CDR3: CASSLRGLGYNSPLHF
D: TRBD1; J: TRBJ2-4; V: TRBV2; CDR3: CASSGTGEWAKNIQYF
D: -; J: TRBJ1-1; V: TRBV30; CDR3: CAWSVFVGVSTEAFF
D: -; J: TRBJ1-2; V: TRBV11-2; CDR3: CASSFKGGSHF
D: TRBD2; J: TRBJ2-2; V: TRBV11-2; CDR3: CASSRSGSSGELFF
D: -; J: TRBJ1-1; V: TRBV2; CDR3: CASSSPTNTEAFF
D: TRBD1; J: TRBJ1-5; V: TRBV4-1; CDR3: CASSQPRQGSNQPQHF
D: TRBD1; J: TRBJ2-4; V: TRBV30; CDR3: CAWMEFGAGQGNIQYF
D: -; J: TRBJ2-2; V: TRBV5-6; CDR3: CASSFPADRPSTGELFF
D: -; J: TRBJ2-2; V: TRBV6-2/TRBV6-3; CDR3: CASSYRENGELFF
D: -; J: TRBJ1-2; V: TRBV5-1; CDR3: CASSLGLTIGPNYGYTF
D: -; J: TRBJ2-7; V: TRBV7-9; CDR3: CASSNEMRDEQYF
D: TRBD2; J: TRBJ2-2; V: TRBV6-2/TRBV6-3; CDR3: CASSGLVVWTGELFF
D: -; J: TRBJ2-4; V: TRBV12-3/TRBV12-4; CDR3: CASSFGTVAKNIQYF
D: -; J: TRBJ1-1; V: TRBV25-1; CDR3: CASSGRDTREAFF